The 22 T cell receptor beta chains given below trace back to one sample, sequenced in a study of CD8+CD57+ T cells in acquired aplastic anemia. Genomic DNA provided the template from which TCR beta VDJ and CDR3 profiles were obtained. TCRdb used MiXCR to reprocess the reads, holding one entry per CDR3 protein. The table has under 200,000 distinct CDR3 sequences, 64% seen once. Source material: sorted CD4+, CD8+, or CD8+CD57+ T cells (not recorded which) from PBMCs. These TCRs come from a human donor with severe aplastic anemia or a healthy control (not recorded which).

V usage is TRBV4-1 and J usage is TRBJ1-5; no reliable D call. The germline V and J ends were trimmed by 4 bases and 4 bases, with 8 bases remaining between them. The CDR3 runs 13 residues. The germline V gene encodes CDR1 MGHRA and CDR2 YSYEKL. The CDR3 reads CASSPDENQPQHF. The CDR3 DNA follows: TGCGCCAGCAGCCCGGACGAGAATCAGCCCCAGCATTTT.

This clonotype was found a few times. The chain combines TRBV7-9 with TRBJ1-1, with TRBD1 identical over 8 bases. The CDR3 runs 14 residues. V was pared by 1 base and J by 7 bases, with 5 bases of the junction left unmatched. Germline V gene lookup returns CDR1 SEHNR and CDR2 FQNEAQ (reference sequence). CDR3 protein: CASSLEGTGVEAFF. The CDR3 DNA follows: TGTGCCAGCAGCTTAGAAGGGACAGGAGTTGAAGCTTTCTTT. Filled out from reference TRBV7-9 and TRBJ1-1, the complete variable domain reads DTGVSQNPRHKITKRGQNVTFRCDPISEHNRLYWYRQTLGQGPEFLTYFQNEAQLEKSRLLSDRFSAERPKGSFSTLEIQRTEQGDSAMYLCASSLEGTGVEAFFGQGTRLTVV.

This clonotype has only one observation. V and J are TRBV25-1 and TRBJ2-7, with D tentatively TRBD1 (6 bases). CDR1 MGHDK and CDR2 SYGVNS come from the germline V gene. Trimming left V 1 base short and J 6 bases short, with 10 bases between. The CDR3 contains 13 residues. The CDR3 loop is CASSELGGSEQYF. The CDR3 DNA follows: TGTGCCAGCAGTGAATTAGGGGGAAGCGAGCAGTACTTC.

CDR3 loop: CASSLVTGGMETQYF. As DNA, the CDR3 is TGTGCCAGCAGCTTGGTCACAGGGGGCATGGAGACCCAGTACTTC. This chain joins TRBV7-2 and TRBJ2-5; TRBD1 aligns across 9 bases. V shed 3 bases, J shed 5 bases, and the junction held 7 bases outside the gene matches. CDR1 and CDR2 from the germline V gene are SGHTA and FQGNSA. The length of the CDR3 is 15 residues. The full variable domain, completed using reference TRBV7-2 and TRBJ2-5, is GAGVSQSPSNKVTEKGKDVELRCDPISGHTALYWYRQSLGQGLEFLIYFQGNSAPDKSGLPSDRFSAERTGGSVSTLTIQRTQQEDSAVYLCASSLVTGGMETQYFGPGTRLLVL.

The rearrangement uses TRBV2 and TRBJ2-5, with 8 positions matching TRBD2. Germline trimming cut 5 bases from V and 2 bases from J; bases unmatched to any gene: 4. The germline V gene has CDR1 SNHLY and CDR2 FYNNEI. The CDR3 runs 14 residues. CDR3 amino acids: CASSYSSGQETQYF. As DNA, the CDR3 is TGTGCCAGCAGTTACTCTAGCGGGCAAGAGACCCAGTACTTC.

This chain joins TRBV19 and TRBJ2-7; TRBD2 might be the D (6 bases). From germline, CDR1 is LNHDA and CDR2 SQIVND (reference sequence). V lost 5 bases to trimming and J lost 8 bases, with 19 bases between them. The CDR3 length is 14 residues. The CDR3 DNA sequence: TGTGCCAGTAGTGGGCGGGGAGAAGCTCTGAAGCAGTACTTC. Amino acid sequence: CASSGRGEALKQYF.

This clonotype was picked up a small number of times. CDR3: CASSLRGKDTQYF. CDR3 DNA: TGTGCCAGCAGCTTAAGGGGGAAAGATACGCAGTATTTT. V is TRBV7-9 and J is TRBJ2-3; weak D call: TRBD1 (6 bases). V lost 2 bases to trimming and J lost 5 bases, with 8 bases between them. From germline, CDR1 is SEHNR and CDR2 FQNEAQ (reference sequence). CDR3 length equals 13 residues.

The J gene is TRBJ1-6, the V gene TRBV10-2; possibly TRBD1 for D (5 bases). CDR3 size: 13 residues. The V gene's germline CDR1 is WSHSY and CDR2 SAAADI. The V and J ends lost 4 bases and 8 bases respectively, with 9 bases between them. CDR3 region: CASSGDPYSPLHF. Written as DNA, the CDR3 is TGCGCCAGCAGTGGGGACCCATATTCACCCCTCCACTTT.

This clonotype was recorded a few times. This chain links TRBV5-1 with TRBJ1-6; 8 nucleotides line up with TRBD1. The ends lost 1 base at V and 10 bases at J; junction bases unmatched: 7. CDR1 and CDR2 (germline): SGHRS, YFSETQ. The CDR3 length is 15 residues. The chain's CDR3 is CASSLSGTGRSPLHF. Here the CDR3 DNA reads TGCGCCAGCAGCTTGTCAGGGACAGGTCGCTCACCCCTCCACTTT.

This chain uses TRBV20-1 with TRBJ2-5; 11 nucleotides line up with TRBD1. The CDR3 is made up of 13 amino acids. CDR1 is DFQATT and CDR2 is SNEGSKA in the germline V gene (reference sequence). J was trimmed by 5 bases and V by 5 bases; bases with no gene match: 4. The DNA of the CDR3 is TGCAGTGCTCGGACAGGGGGCAGGGAGACCCAGTACTTC. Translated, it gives CSARTGGRETQYF.

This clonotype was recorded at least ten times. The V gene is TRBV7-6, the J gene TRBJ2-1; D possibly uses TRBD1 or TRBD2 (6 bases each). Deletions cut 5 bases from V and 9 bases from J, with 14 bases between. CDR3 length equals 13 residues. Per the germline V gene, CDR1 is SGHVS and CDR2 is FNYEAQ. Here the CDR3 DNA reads TGTGCCAGCAGCCCGGAGGGGGACACTGAGCAGTTCTTC. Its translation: CASSPEGDTEQFF.

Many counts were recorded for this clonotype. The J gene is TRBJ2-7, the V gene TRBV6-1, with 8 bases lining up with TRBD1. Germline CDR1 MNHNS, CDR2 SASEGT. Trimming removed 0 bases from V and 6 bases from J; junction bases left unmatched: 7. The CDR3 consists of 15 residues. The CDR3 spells CASSEALDRGPEQYF. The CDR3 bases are TGTGCCAGCAGTGAAGCGCTCGACAGGGGACCCGAGCAGTACTTC.

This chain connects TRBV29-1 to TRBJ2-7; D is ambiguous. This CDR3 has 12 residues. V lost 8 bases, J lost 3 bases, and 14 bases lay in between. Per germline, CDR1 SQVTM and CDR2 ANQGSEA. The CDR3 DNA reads TGCAGCAGTTACGGACGGAGCTACGAGCAGTACTTC. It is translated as CSSYGRSYEQYF.

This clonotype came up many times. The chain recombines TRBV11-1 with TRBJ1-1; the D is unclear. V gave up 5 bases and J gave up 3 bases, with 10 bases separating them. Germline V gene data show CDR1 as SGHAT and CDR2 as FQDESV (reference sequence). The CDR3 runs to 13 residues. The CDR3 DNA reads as TGTGCCAGCAGCACTCTAGGACACACTGAAGCTTTCTTT. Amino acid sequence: CASSTLGHTEAFF.

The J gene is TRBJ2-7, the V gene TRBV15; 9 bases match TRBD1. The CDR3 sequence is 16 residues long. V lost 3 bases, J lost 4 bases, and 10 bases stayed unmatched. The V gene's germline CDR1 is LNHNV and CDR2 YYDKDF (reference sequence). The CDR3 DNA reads TGTGCCACCAGCAGTCCTTCCGGGGACAGGGCTTACGAGCAGTACTTC. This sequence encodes CATSSPSGDRAYEQYF.

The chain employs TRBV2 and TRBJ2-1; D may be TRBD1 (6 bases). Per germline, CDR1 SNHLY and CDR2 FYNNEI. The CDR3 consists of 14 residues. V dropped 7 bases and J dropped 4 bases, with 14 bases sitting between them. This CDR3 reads CASTRDMTYNEQFF. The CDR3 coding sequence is TGTGCCAGCACCCGGGACATGACATACAATGAGCAGTTCTTC. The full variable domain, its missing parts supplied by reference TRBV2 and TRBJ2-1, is EPEVTQTPSHQVTQMGQEVILRCVPISNHLYFYWYRQILGQKVEFLVSFYNNEISEKSEIFDDQFSVERPDGSNFTLKIRSTKLEDSAMYFCASTRDMTYNEQFFGPGTRLTVL.

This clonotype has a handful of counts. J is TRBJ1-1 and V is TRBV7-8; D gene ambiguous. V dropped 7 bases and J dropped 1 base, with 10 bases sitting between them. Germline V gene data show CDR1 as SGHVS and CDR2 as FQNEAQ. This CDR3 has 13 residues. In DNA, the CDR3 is TGTGCCAGCAACTTCAAGGGGAACACTGAAGCTTTCTTT. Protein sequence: CASNFKGNTEAFF.

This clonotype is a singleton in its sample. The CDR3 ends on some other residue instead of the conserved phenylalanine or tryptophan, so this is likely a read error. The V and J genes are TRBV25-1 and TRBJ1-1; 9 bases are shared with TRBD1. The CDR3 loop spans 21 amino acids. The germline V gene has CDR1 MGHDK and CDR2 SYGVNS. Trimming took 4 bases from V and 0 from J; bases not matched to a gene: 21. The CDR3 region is CASSVSLGQGYEQYMNTEAFL. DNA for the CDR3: TGTGCCAGCAGTGTATCCCTGGGACAGGGCTACGAGCAGTACATGAACACTGAAGCTTTCCTT.

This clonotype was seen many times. CDR3 in DNA: TGTGCCAGCAGTCTATCCTCGACTAGCTATGAGCAGTTCTTC. Translated: CASSLSSTSYEQFF. V gene TRBV6-5 combines with J gene TRBJ2-1; TRBD2 agrees at 7 bases. Trimming at V came to 5 bases and at J to 8 bases, leaving 9 bases not matched to a gene. Germline V gives CDR1 MNHEY, CDR2 SVGAGI. This CDR3 is 14 amino acids long.

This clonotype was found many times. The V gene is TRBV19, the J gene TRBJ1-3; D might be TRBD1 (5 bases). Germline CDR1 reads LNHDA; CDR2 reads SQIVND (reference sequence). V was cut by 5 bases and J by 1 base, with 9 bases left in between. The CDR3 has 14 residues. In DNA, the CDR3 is TGTGCCAGTAGTCCTTGGGGGTCTGGAAACACCATATATTTT. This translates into CASSPWGSGNTIYF.

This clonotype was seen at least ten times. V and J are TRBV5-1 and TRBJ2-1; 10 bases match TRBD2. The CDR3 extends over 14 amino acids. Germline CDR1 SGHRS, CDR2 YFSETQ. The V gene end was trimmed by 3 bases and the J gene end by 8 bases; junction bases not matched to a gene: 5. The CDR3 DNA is TGCGCCAGCAGCTACGGGACTAGCGAGTATGAGCAGTTCTTC. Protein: CASSYGTSEYEQFF.

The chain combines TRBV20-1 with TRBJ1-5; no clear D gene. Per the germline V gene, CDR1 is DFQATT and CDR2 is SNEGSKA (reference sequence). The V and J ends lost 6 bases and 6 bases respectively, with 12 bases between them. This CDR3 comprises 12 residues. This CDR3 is CSARRESQPQHF. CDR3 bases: TGCAGTGCGAGGAGGGAGTCTCAGCCCCAGCATTTT.